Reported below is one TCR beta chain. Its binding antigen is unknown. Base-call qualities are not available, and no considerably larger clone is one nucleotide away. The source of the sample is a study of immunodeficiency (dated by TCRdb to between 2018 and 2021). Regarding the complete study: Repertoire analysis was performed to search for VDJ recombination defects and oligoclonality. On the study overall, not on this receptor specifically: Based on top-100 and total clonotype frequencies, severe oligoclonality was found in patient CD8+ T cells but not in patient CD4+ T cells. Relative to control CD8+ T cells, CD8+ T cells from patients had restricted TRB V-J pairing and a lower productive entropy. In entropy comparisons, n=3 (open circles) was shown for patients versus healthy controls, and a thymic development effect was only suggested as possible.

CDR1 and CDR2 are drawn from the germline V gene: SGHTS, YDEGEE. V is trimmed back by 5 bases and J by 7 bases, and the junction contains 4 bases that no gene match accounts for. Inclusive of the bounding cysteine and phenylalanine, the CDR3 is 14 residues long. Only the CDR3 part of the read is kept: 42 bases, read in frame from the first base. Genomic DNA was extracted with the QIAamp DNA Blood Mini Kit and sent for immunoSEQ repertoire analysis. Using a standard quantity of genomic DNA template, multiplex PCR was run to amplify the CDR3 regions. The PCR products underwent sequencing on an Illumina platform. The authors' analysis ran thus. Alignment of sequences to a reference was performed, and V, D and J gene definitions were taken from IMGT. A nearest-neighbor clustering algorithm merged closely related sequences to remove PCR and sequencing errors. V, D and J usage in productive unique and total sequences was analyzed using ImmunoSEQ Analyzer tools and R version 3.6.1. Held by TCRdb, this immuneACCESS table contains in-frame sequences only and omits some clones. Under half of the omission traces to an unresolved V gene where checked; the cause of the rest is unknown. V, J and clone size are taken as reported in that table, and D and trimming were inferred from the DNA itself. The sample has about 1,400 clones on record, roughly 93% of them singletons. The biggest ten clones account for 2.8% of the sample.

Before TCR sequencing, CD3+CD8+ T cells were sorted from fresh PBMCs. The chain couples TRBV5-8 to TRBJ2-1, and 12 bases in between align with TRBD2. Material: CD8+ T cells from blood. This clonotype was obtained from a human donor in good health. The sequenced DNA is TGTGCCAGCAGACTAGCGGGGGGAGGGAATGAGCAGTTCTTC. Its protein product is CASRLAGGGNEQFF.